In this sample, the clone carrying this T cell receptor beta chain turned up many times. For TCR beta, libraries came from iRepertoire HTBI primers and Arm-PCR of CDR3 regions. TCRdb re-analysed the multiplex PCR reads in MiXCR, keeping a single row per CDR3 protein. Of 550,000 to 700,000 distinct CDR3 sequences listed, approximately 16% are singletons. This sample is drawn from a study of regulatory T cells in long-lasting Graves disease. Stated time point: newly diagnosed GD, antithyroid drugs for less than 3 months. Scientists built the TCR library using RNA that was extracted from PBMCs. Germline CDR1 is SGDLS and CDR2 is YYNGEE. J gave up 5 bases and V 0 bases, and 11 bases lay outside the gene matches. This CDR3 comprises 17 residues. The data also belong to a second study, concerning T cells in Graves' hyperthyroidism and ophthalmopathy. That work contributes: Over 18 months, lack of ophthalmopathy progression marked Graves' hyperthyroidism as stable.

The sequence was obtained from a young man with Graves disease. Here the sequenced sample was peripheral blood mononuclear cells (PBMCs), taken at new diagnosis, from a patient treated with antithyroid drugs. The rearrangement links TRBV9 to TRBJ2-1; 7 bases agree with TRBD2. The CDR3 DNA follows: TGTGCCAGCAGCGTAGCCCCGGACGGGAGCGGGAACAATGAGCAGTTCTTC. It translates to CASSVAPDGSGNNEQFF. The full variable domain, with the rest looked up from reference TRBV9 and TRBJ2-1, is DSGVTQTPKHLITATGQRVTLRCSPRSGDLSVYWYQQSLDQGLQFLIQYYNGEERAKGNILERFSAQQFPDLHSELNLSSLELGDSALYFCASSVAPDGSGNNEQFFGPGTRLTVL.